This entry lists 27 T cell receptor beta chains sequenced from one sample in a study of identical twins. Via MiXCR, TCRdb re-called the 5' RACE reads, giving one row per CDR3 protein. The data show 400,000 to 650,000 distinct CDR3 sequences, roughly a fifth seen once. This sample also appeared in a second study, on T cells expressing NK-cell markers.

Specimen: CD4+ T cells sorted from blood. All receptors derive from a woman aged 18 to 35 in good health.

The rearrangement links TRBV3-1 to TRBJ2-5; 10 bases agree with TRBD1. In germline, CDR1 is LGHDT, CDR2 YNNKEL (reference sequence). The V segment lost 4 bases and the J segment 2 bases; nucleotides outside the gene matches: 10. CDR3 size: 17 residues. The CDR3: CASSRLGQGEVQETQYF. CDR3 sequence (DNA): TGTGCCAGCAGCCGCCTCGGACAGGGGGAGGTACAAGAGACCCAGTACTTC.

The V and J genes are TRBV29-1 and TRBJ2-1; D uncertain. Germline assignment: CDR1 SQVTM and CDR2 ANQGSEA. The CDR3 consists of 10 residues. V lost 6 bases, J lost 9 bases, and 9 bases lay in between. The CDR3 region is CSVAVSEQFF. In nucleotides, the CDR3 is TGCAGCGTAGCCGTGAGTGAGCAGTTCTTC.

The rearrangement links TRBV10-3 to TRBJ1-4; D not certain. The CDR3 sequence is 13 residues long. Germline CDR1 is ENHRY and CDR2 is SYGVKD. Trimming removed 9 bases from V and 2 bases from J, with 10 bases in between. CDR3 residues: CAMRKQTNEKLFF. Written as DNA, the CDR3 is TGTGCCATGCGAAAGCAGACTAATGAAAAACTGTTTTTT.

J is TRBJ1-4 and V is TRBV20-1; unclear D gene. Trimming stripped 6 bases from V and 0 bases from J, with 11 bases between. The CDR3 loop spans 14 amino acids. CDR1 is DFQATT, CDR2 SNEGSKA, per germline (reference sequence). CDR3: CSALHRATNEKLFF. Written as DNA, the CDR3 is TGCAGTGCGCTTCACCGGGCAACTAATGAAAAACTGTTTTTT.

This clonotype was found a few times. The V gene is TRBV20-1, the J gene TRBJ2-2; 9 positions match TRBD1. Germline V lookup: CDR1 DFQATT, CDR2 SNEGSKA (reference sequence). CDR3 size: 15 residues. The ends lost 0 bases at V and 7 bases at J; junction bases unmatched: 6. The CDR3 bases are TGCAGTGCTAGAGATCGGACAGGGGCAAACGGGGAGCTGTTTTTT. Amino acids: CSARDRTGANGELFF.

The chain employs TRBV5-1 and TRBJ1-2, with D uncertain. CDR3 length equals 13 residues. Looked up from germline, CDR1 is SGHRS and CDR2 is YFSETQ. Trimming pared 4 bases from V and 8 bases from J, leaving 15 bases between. The CDR3 sequence is CASSESPQDGYTF. CDR3 coding DNA: TGCGCCAGCAGCGAATCACCTCAGGACGGCTACACCTTC.

The rearrangement joins TRBV29-1 to TRBJ2-7; TRBD2 agrees at 11 bases. The CDR3 is 15 amino acids. CDR1 and CDR2 (germline): SQVTM, ANQGSEA. J lost 9 bases, V lost 5 bases, and 15 bases had no gene match. CDR3 protein: CSVKGTSGLQIGQYF. CDR3 nucleotides: TGCAGCGTTAAAGGGACTAGCGGTCTACAAATTGGGCAGTACTTC.

In its sample, this clonotype was seen once. This sequence joins TRBV7-6 and TRBJ2-3, with D unresolved. Between the trimmed V and J ends, which lost 1 base and 6 bases, there was a span of 11 bases. The CDR3 has 14 residues. Looked up from germline, CDR1 is SGHVS and CDR2 is FNYEAQ. Here the CDR3 DNA reads TGTGCCAGCAGCTTAGAGAAGACCGCGGATACGCAGTATTTT. Its translation is CASSLEKTADTQYF.

The chain has TRBV15 and TRBJ2-5; 7 nucleotides line up with TRBD1. Trimming cost V 0 bases and J 2 bases; bases outside gene matches: 9. There are 17 residues in the CDR3. CDR1 LNHNV and CDR2 YYDKDF come from the germline V gene (reference sequence). The CDR3 loop reads CATSRDRRQGVQETQYF. The CDR3 bases are TGTGCCACCAGCAGAGATCGGCGACAGGGAGTACAAGAGACCCAGTACTTC. Supplemented by reference TRBV15 and TRBJ2-5, the full variable domain reads DAMVIQNPRYQVTQFGKPVTLSCSQTLNHNVMYWYQQKSSQAPKLLFHYYDKDFNNEADTPDNFQSRRPNTSFCFLDIRSPGLGDTAMYLCATSRDRRQGVQETQYFGPGTRLLVL.

In this sample, this clonotype turned up a few times. V is TRBV5-5 and J is TRBJ1-2; no reliable D call. Germline CDR1 SGHKS, CDR2 YYEKEE (reference sequence). This CDR3 spans 11 amino acids. The ends were cut back, 4 bases at V and 7 bases at J, with 8 bases in the middle. CDR3 DNA sequence: TGTGCCAGCAGCCCCAGACGTGGCTACACCTTC. It translates to CASSPRRGYTF. Full variable domain (outside the CDR3, taken from reference TRBV5-5 and TRBJ1-2): DAGVTQSPTHLIKTRGQQVTLRCSPISGHKSVSWYQQVLGQGPQFIFQYYEKEERGRGNFPDRFSARQFPNYSSELNVNALLLGDSALYLCASSPRRGYTFGSGTRLTVV.

This clonotype was counted between two and nine times. V usage is TRBV5-1 and J usage is TRBJ2-7, with D possibly being TRBD1 (6 bases). Trimming stripped 0 bases from V and 4 bases from J, with 14 bases between. Germline V gene sequence: CDR1 SGHRS, CDR2 YFSETQ. This CDR3 contains 15 residues. This chain's CDR3 is CASSLERVRGYEQYF. CDR3 nucleotide sequence: TGCGCCAGCAGCTTGGAGAGGGTCAGGGGTTACGAGCAGTACTTC.

This clonotype has only a few counts. V gene TRBV20-1 combines with J gene TRBJ2-5; D gene ambiguous. The CDR3 extends over 12 amino acids. CDR1 is DFQATT, CDR2 SNEGSKA, per germline (reference sequence). Trimming removed 6 bases from V and 4 bases from J, with 12 bases in between. The CDR3 DNA sequence: TGCAGTGCCCCCACAAGGAGAGAGACCCAGTACTTC. The encoded protein is CSAPTRRETQYF.

This clonotype was seen more than once but under ten times. The chain couples TRBV27 to TRBJ2-6, with D possibly being TRBD1 or TRBD2 (5 bases each). The CDR3 has 17 residues. The germline V gene encodes CDR1 MNHEY and CDR2 SMNVEV (reference sequence). Trimming left V 3 bases short and J 0 bases short, with 12 bases between. DNA for the CDR3: TGTGCCAGCAGTTTTGCGAGGGGTAACTCTGGGGCCAACGTCCTGACTTTC. This gives the protein CASSFARGNSGANVLTF.

This clonotype came up a few times. The rearrangement links TRBV2 to TRBJ1-1, with TRBD1 as a possible D gene (6 bases). This CDR3 comprises 13 residues. Per germline, CDR1 SNHLY and CDR2 FYNNEI. V was shortened by 8 bases and J by 5 bases, with 15 bases between the two germline ends. This CDR3 reads CASLEGQGTEAFF. The CDR3 DNA reads TGTGCCAGCCTTGAGGGGCAGGGGACTGAAGCTTTCTTT.

This clonotype was detected a few times. The gene calls are TRBV6-1 and TRBJ2-1; 7 nucleotides agree with TRBD1. The V and J ends lost 1 base and 3 bases, in that order; junction bases with no gene match: 3. This CDR3 contains 15 residues. CDR1 MNHNS and CDR2 SASEGT come from the germline V gene. The CDR3 DNA is TGTGCCAGCAGTGAAGAGGCAGGGGGCTACAATGAGCAGTTCTTC. As protein: CASSEEAGGYNEQFF.

The chain carries TRBV18 and TRBJ2-3; the D is unclear. CDR3 size: 11 residues. Per germline, CDR1 KGHSH and CDR2 LQKENI. Trimming shortened V by 5 bases and J by 6 bases, and 6 bases separated the two germline ends. The CDR3 reads CASSIDDTQYF. The DNA for the CDR3 is TGTGCCAGCTCAATTGACGATACGCAGTATTTT.

The chain is built from TRBV30 and TRBJ2-1; 7 positions agree with TRBD1. The CDR3 is made up of 14 amino acids. The germline CDR1 and CDR2 sequences are GTSNPN and SVGIG (reference sequence). Unmatched junction bases numbered 4, after V lost 0 bases and J lost 5 bases. For the CDR3, the DNA is TGTGCCTGGAGTGTACAGGGGTTGGACAATGAGCAGTTCTTC. This codes for CAWSVQGLDNEQFF. Drawing the rest from reference TRBV30 and TRBJ2-1, the complete variable domain is SQTIHQWPATLVQPVGSPLSLECTVEGTSNPNLYWYRQAAGRGLQLLFYSVGIGQISSEVPQNLSASRPQDRQFILSSKKLLLSDSGFYLCAWSVQGLDNEQFFGPGTRLTVL.

The rearrangement uses TRBV5-1 and TRBJ2-7, with D perhaps TRBD2 (5 bases). This CDR3 contains 14 residues. V gave up 0 bases and J gave up 3 bases, with 10 bases separating them. Germline V lookup: CDR1 SGHRS, CDR2 YFSETQ. Here the CDR3 reads CASSLDGLFYEQYF. DNA for the CDR3: TGCGCCAGCAGCTTGGACGGACTCTTCTACGAGCAGTACTTC.

The genes are TRBV19 and TRBJ2-1; D is unresolved. The CDR3 spans 15 residues. The V gene lost 3 bases and the J gene lost 0 bases, with 9 bases spanning the gap. CDR1 is LNHDA and CDR2 is SQIVND in the germline V gene (reference sequence). The CDR3 loop reads CASSMSQNSYNEQFF. DNA of the CDR3: TGTGCCAGTAGTATGAGTCAGAACTCCTACAATGAGCAGTTCTTC. The whole variable domain, filled in from reference TRBV19 and TRBJ2-1, reads DGGITQSPKYLFRKEGQNVTLSCEQNLNHDAMYWYRQDPGQGLRLIYYSQIVNDFQKGDIAEGYSVSREKKESFPLTVTSAQKNPTAFYLCASSMSQNSYNEQFFGPGTRLTVL.

V usage is TRBV18 and J usage is TRBJ1-1, with D possibly TRBD1 on 6 matching bases. The CDR3 consists of 14 residues. V lost 3 bases and J 1 base, leaving 9 bases between the germline ends. Germline assignment: CDR1 KGHSH and CDR2 LQKENI. The DNA of the CDR3 is TGTGCCAGCTCACCGGACAGAGAGAACACTGAAGCTTTCTTT. This sequence encodes CASSPDRENTEAFF.

The sample holds a few counts of this clonotype. V gene TRBV20-1 combines with J gene TRBJ1-1, with D tentatively TRBD1 (6 bases). Germline CDR1 DFQATT, CDR2 SNEGSKA (reference sequence). The CDR3 runs to 13 residues. V lost 6 bases and J 0 bases, leaving 11 bases between the germline ends. This CDR3 reads CSARQDMNTEAFF. As DNA, the CDR3 is TGCAGTGCCAGACAGGACATGAACACTGAAGCTTTCTTT.

This chain joins TRBV20-1 and TRBJ2-7, with D possibly being TRBD2 (5 bases). Trimming removed 0 bases at V and 5 bases at J, with 11 bases between. The CDR3 has 13 amino acids. The germline V gene has CDR1 DFQATT and CDR2 SNEGSKA (reference sequence). The DNA of the CDR3 is TGCAGTGCTAGAGATAGTGAGGGCCACGAGCAGTACTTC. Translated: CSARDSEGHEQYF.

The genes are TRBV20-1 and TRBJ2-1; 14 nucleotides align to TRBD2. The germline V gene has CDR1 DFQATT and CDR2 SNEGSKA (reference sequence). With V trimmed by 5 bases and J by 7 bases, 4 bases remained unmatched. This CDR3 is 14 amino acids long. CDR3 bases: TGCAGTGCTGGGACTAGCGGGAGTAGGAATGAGCAGTTCTTC. Encoded protein: CSAGTSGSRNEQFF.

CDR3 bases: TGTGCCAGCAGTTACAGAGGCCCCAACCGGAATGGCTACACCTTC. This encodes CASSYRGPNRNGYTF. The V gene is TRBV6-5, the J gene TRBJ1-2; no definite D call. V gave up 2 bases and J gave up 6 bases, with 16 bases separating them. The CDR3 is 15 residues long. CDR1 and CDR2 from the germline V gene are MNHEY and SVGAGI.

This clonotype was observed a few times. The gene calls are TRBV28 and TRBJ1-2; the D gene is possibly TRBD1 (5 bases). Trimming shortened V by 5 bases and J by 5 bases, and 15 bases separated the two germline ends. CDR1 is MDHEN, CDR2 SYDVKM, per germline. The CDR3 runs 14 residues. The CDR3 DNA reads TGTGCCAGCAGTCTAGCCCCGACAGAATATGGCTACACCTTC. Translation: CASSLAPTEYGYTF.

The V call is TRBV27, the J call TRBJ2-7; D is perhaps TRBD1 (6 bases). V was cut by 3 bases and J by 2 bases, with 17 bases left in between. The CDR3 totals 16 residues. CDR1 and CDR2 (germline): MNHEY, SMNVEV (reference sequence). The CDR3 bases are TGTGCCAGCAGTTTCCTTTCTAACAGGGATGCCTACGAGCAGTACTTC. Its protein is CASSFLSNRDAYEQYF.

The chain employs TRBV11-2 and TRBJ2-2; D remains unclear. Germline CDR1 SGHAT, CDR2 FQNNGV. The CDR3 sequence is 14 residues long. V was pared by 1 base and J by 6 bases, with 9 bases between. The CDR3 coding sequence is TGTGCCAGCAGCTTAGTTTCCGCCCCCGGGGAGCTGTTTTTT. This gives the protein CASSLVSAPGELFF.